The 24 T cell receptor beta chains listed next were all sequenced from one sample in a study of breast tumors, draining lymph nodes, adjacent tissues. Samples came from axillary lymph nodes draining the breast cancer. Via MiXCR, TCRdb re-called the multiplex PCR reads, giving one row per CDR3 protein. The sample has roughly 80,000 distinct CDR3 sequences; under 25% are singletons. The specimen sequenced was axillary lymph node tissue. These receptors came from a female donor with breast cancer. Some clones in this sample may be carry-over from other donors' samples.

This clonotype came up many times. The genes are TRBV7-2 and TRBJ2-3; a weak D match, TRBD2 (6 bases). The CDR3 loop spans 15 amino acids. The V and J ends lost 1 base and 4 bases respectively, with 12 bases between them. Germline CDR1 SGHTA, CDR2 FQGNSA. The DNA of the CDR3 is TGTGCCAGCAGCTTAGTAGGAGGGTACGCAGATACGCAGTATTTT. It yields the protein CASSLVGGYADTQYF.

This clonotype has ten or more counts. The genes are TRBV15 and TRBJ1-2; 7 bases fit TRBD1. V gave up 5 bases and J gave up 7 bases; unmatched junction bases: 10. The CDR3 runs 14 residues. Germline V gene sequence: CDR1 LNHNV, CDR2 YYDKDF (reference sequence). CDR3 sequence reads: CATSPTGMKGGYTF. DNA of the CDR3: TGTGCCACCAGCCCGACAGGGATGAAGGGTGGCTACACCTTC.

This clonotype was picked up a small number of times. The chain employs TRBV30 and TRBJ2-2; perhaps TRBD1 as D (5 bases). Trimming took off 3 bases at V and 8 bases at J, with 10 bases between the two ends. From germline, CDR1 is GTSNPN and CDR2 SVGIG (reference sequence). The CDR3 loop spans 12 amino acids. As DNA, the CDR3 is TGTGCCTGGAGGCGTGGGGCGGGGGAGCTGTTTTTT. This encodes CAWRRGAGELFF. The full variable domain, its missing parts supplied by reference TRBV30 and TRBJ2-2, is SQTIHQWPATLVQPVGSPLSLECTVEGTSNPNLYWYRQAAGRGLQLLFYSVGIGQISSEVPQNLSASRPQDRQFILSSKKLLLSDSGFYLCAWRRGAGELFFGEGSRLTVL.

This clonotype was found many times. CDR3 region: CASRTQGRDGYTF. The CDR3 region has the DNA TGCGCCAGCAGGACACAGGGGAGGGATGGCTACACCTTC. V and J are TRBV10-1 and TRBJ1-2; 7 bases fit TRBD1. The CDR3 is 13 residues long. V lost 6 bases and J lost 6; bases outside the gene matches: 7. Germline assignment: CDR1 WNHNN and CDR2 SYGVQD (reference sequence).

There are many counts of this clonotype. V is TRBV11-3 and J is TRBJ2-7; a possible D gene is TRBD1 (5 bases). The CDR3 has 15 residues. V lost 5 bases and J 4 bases, leaving 18 bases between the germline ends. The germline V gene encodes CDR1 SGHNT and CDR2 YENEEA. In nucleotides, the CDR3 is TGTGCCAGCAGCCAGAGGACATTAGACCCGTACGAGCAGTACTTC. Its translation is CASSQRTLDPYEQYF.

The rearrangement links TRBV20-1 to TRBJ2-1; no firm D call. The V gene's germline CDR1 is DFQATT and CDR2 SNEGSKA (reference sequence). CDR3 length: 12 amino acids. V was pared by 6 bases and J by 2 bases, with 8 bases between. CDR3 in amino acids: CSAGSTYNEQFF. DNA of the CDR3: TGCAGTGCCGGTTCTACCTACAATGAGCAGTTCTTC.

About this clonotype: A single base separates this from a much larger clone, so it may be a read error. This chain uses TRBV6-5 with TRBJ1-2; no reliable D call. The CDR3 spans 14 residues. Germline CDR1 MNHEY, CDR2 SVGAGI. The CDR3 protein is CASSYSWQNYGNTF. CDR3 nucleotides: TGTGCCAGCAGTTACTCGTGGCAGAACTATGGCAACACCTTC.

The V and J genes are TRBV20-1 and TRBJ2-4; D possibly corresponds to TRBD2 (5 bases). The CDR3 runs 13 residues. With 3 bases removed from V and 1 base from J, the gap between germline ends came to 7 bases. The germline V gene has CDR1 DFQATT and CDR2 SNEGSKA (reference sequence). The DNA of the CDR3 is TGCAGTGCTAGGCGGGTGGCCAAAAACATTCAGTACTTC. Translated, it gives CSARRVAKNIQYF.

In this sample, this clonotype turned up many times. V is TRBV5-6 and J is TRBJ2-3; D remains unclear. The CDR3 consists of 13 residues. Germline V gene lookup returns CDR1 SGHDT and CDR2 YYEEEE. Trimming took 2 bases from V and 4 from J, leaving 8 bases between them. The CDR3 reads CASSFGRSDTQYF. CDR3 coding DNA: TGTGCCAGCAGCTTTGGACGATCAGATACGCAGTATTTT.

With regard to this clonotype: A read error is possible here, since a much larger clone lies one base away. The chain recombines TRBV5-4 with TRBJ2-7, with a weak D call TRBD1 (6 bases). CDR3 size: 14 residues. CDR1 is SGHNT, CDR2 YYREEE, per germline (reference sequence). With 4 bases removed from V and 2 bases from J, the gap between germline ends came to 13 bases. The CDR3 DNA reads as TGTGCCAGCAGCCCTGGACAGAACGCCTACGAGCAGTACTTC. Its translation: CASSPGQNAYEQYF.

In the case of this clonotype: A single base separates this from a much larger clone, so it may be a read error. This sequence joins TRBV19 and TRBJ2-6; D gene ambiguous. This CDR3 contains 14 residues. The germline V gene encodes CDR1 LNHDA and CDR2 SQIVND (reference sequence). Here the CDR3 DNA reads TGTGCCAGTACGTTGCACTCTAGGGCCAACGTCCTGACTTTC. It yields the protein CASTLHSRANVLTF.

Many counts were recorded for this clonotype. The V and J genes are TRBV4-1 and TRBJ1-3, with 9 positions matching TRBD1. The CDR3 totals 17 residues. Trimming took 0 bases from V and 3 from J; bases not matched to a gene: 6. Germline V gives CDR1 MGHRA, CDR2 YSYEKL. The chain's CDR3 is CASSQESGTGLGNTIYF. CDR3 nucleotides: TGCGCCAGCAGCCAAGAGTCCGGGACAGGGCTTGGAAACACCATATATTTT.

This clonotype was recorded many times. The chain couples TRBV20-1 to TRBJ2-7, with TRBD1 identical over 11 bases. This CDR3 is 13 amino acids long. The germline gives CDR1 DFQATT, CDR2 SNEGSKA (reference sequence). J was trimmed by 7 bases and V by 4 bases; bases with no gene match: 6. The CDR3 nucleotides are TGCAGTGCTACCGGGACAGGGGGGTATGAGCAGTACTTC. The encoded protein is CSATGTGGYEQYF.

Notes on this clonotype: This could be a read error, since a much larger clone is one nucleotide away. V usage is TRBV5-8 and J usage is TRBJ2-6, with D tentatively TRBD1 (6 bases). Deletions cut 3 bases from V and 2 bases from J, with 9 bases between. Per the germline V gene, CDR1 is SGHTS and CDR2 is YDEGEE. The CDR3 runs 15 residues. The CDR3 region is CASSSDRTGANVLTF. The CDR3 DNA reads as TGTGCCAGCAGCTCTGACAGGACTGGGGCCAACGTCCTGACTTTC. Combining the CDR3 with reference TRBV5-8 and TRBJ2-6 gives the whole variable domain EAGVTQSPTHLIKTRGQQATLRCSPISGHTSVYWYQQALGLGLQFLLWYDEGEERNRGNFPPRFSGRQFPNYSSELNVNALELEDSALYLCASSSDRTGANVLTFGAGSRLTVL.

Ten or more counts support this clonotype. The chain joins TRBV6-5 to TRBJ2-7; no reliable D call. The CDR3 runs to 16 residues. Trimming took 3 bases from V and 0 from J, leaving 15 bases between them. Germline V gene data show CDR1 as MNHEY and CDR2 as SVGAGI. CDR3 region: CASSYKNGVPSYEQYF. The CDR3 DNA reads TGTGCCAGCAGTTATAAGAATGGGGTTCCCTCCTACGAGCAGTACTTC.

Concerning this clonotype: A single base separates this from a much larger clone, so it may be a read error. The rearrangement uses TRBV13 and TRBJ2-3; D unresolved. V was shortened by 9 bases and J by 0 bases, with 10 bases between the two germline ends. CDR1 and CDR2 from the germline V gene are PRHDT and FYEKMQ (reference sequence). The CDR3 extends over 13 amino acids. CDR3 DNA: TGTGCCAGTAGAGTCGCAAGCACAGATACGCAGTATTTT. Protein sequence: CASRVASTDTQYF. Using reference TRBV13 and TRBJ2-3 for the parts outside the CDR3, the full variable domain is AAGVIQSPRHLIKEKRETATLKCYPIPRHDTVYWYQQGPGQDPQFLISFYEKMQSDKGSIPDRFSAQQFSDYHSELNMSSLELGDSALYFCASRVASTDTQYFGPGTRLTVL.

This clonotype has a count of ten or more. The chain uses TRBV10-2 and TRBJ2-3, with D possibly TRBD1 on 6 matching bases. The ends were cut back, 6 bases at V and 2 bases at J, with 15 bases in the middle. Germline values: CDR1 WSHSY, CDR2 SAAADI. The CDR3 runs 15 residues. The CDR3 DNA reads TGCGCCAGCAGCCCTTTGGACAGAAACACAGATACGCAGTATTTT. It encodes CASSPLDRNTDTQYF.

This clonotype came up many times. The J gene is TRBJ2-3, the V gene TRBV20-1, with 9 bases lining up with TRBD2. J lost 2 bases, V lost 0 bases, and 15 bases had no gene match. Looked up from germline, CDR1 is DFQATT and CDR2 is SNEGSKA (reference sequence). CDR3 size: 19 residues. Written as DNA, the CDR3 is TGCAGTGCTAGAGATTGGGGGGGGGCGACTAGCGGACACACAGATACGCAGTATTTT. Translated: CSARDWGGATSGHTDTQYF.

This clonotype was counted at least ten times. This chain uses TRBV5-4 with TRBJ2-7; 9 positions match TRBD1. Germline CDR1 SGHNT, CDR2 YYREEE (reference sequence). V lost 4 bases and J lost 0; bases outside the gene matches: 5. The CDR3 covers 15 residues. The CDR3: CASSRPTGGSYEQYF. The CDR3, as DNA: TGTGCCAGCAGCCGACCGACAGGGGGCTCCTACGAGCAGTACTTC.

This clonotype was counted at least ten times. The chain joins TRBV5-6 to TRBJ2-5, with TRBD1 as a possible D gene (6 bases). The V gene lost 1 base and the J gene lost 5 bases, with 9 bases spanning the gap. The CDR3 is made up of 13 amino acids. CDR1 and CDR2 (germline): SGHDT, YYEEEE. In DNA form, the CDR3 reads TGTGCCAGCAGCTTGCTGGGGGCTGAGACCCAGTACTTC. Translating gives CASSLLGAETQYF.

A note on this clonotype: A read error may explain this, as a much larger clone is one base away. J is TRBJ2-3 and V is TRBV5-8; the match to TRBD2 covers 7 bases. The CDR3 is made up of 16 amino acids. V lost 5 bases, J lost 4 bases, and 13 bases stayed unmatched. Per the germline V gene, CDR1 is SGHTS and CDR2 is YDEGEE. The CDR3 DNA reads as TGTGCCAGCAGTACCGGGGAGGGGAGGTCTTCAGATACGCAGTATTTT. This sequence encodes CASSTGEGRSSDTQYF.

Remarks on this clonotype: An end of the junction does not agree with germline; a read error may underlie this. The chain carries TRBV30 and TRBJ1-3; D remains unclear. The CDR3 extends over 15 amino acids. CDR1 is GTSNPN and CDR2 is SVGIG in the germline V gene (reference sequence). CDR3 in amino acids: CTWSPTWTSGNTIYF. The CDR3 DNA is TGTACCTGGAGTCCGACATGGACCTCTGGAAACACCATATATTTT.

Many counts were recorded for this clonotype. The rearrangement uses TRBV4-3 and TRBJ2-1; weak D call: TRBD2 (5 bases). The CDR3 spans 14 residues. Germline CDR1 reads LGHNA; CDR2 reads YSLEER. The V gene lost 2 bases and the J gene lost 8 bases, with 13 bases spanning the gap. CDR3 region: CASSQSGGPHEQFF. The CDR3 bases are TGCGCCAGCAGCCAATCTGGAGGCCCCCATGAGCAGTTCTTC.

This clonotype was seen ten or more times. This sequence joins TRBV7-2 and TRBJ2-5, with D possibly TRBD2 on 6 matching bases. Per germline, CDR1 SGHTA and CDR2 FQGNSA. Trimming left V 3 bases short and J 5 bases short, with 13 bases between. This CDR3 is 14 amino acids long. The chain's CDR3 is CASSFSWGVETQYF. The CDR3 region has the DNA TGTGCCAGCAGCTTTTCGTGGGGGGTGGAGACCCAGTACTTC. Based on the CDR3 plus reference TRBV7-2 and TRBJ2-5, the full variable domain is GAGVSQSPSNKVTEKGKDVELRCDPISGHTALYWYRQSLGQGLEFLIYFQGNSAPDKSGLPSDRFSAERTGGSVSTLTIQRTQQEDSAVYLCASSFSWGVETQYFGPGTRLLVL.